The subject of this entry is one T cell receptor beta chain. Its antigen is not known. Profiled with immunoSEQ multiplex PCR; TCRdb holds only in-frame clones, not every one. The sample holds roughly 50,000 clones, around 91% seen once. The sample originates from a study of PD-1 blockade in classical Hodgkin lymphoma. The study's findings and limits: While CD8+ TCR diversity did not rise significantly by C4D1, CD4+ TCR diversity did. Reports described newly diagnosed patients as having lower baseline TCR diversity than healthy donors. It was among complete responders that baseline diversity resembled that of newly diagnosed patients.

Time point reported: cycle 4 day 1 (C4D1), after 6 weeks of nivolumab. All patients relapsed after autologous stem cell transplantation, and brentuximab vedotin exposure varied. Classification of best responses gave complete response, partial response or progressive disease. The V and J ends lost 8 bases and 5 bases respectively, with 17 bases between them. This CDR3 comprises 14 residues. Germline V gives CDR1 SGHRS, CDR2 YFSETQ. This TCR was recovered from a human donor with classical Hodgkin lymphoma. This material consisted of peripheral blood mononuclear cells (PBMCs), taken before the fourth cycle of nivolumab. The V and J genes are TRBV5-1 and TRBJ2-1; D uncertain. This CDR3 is CASSTAYSNNEQFF. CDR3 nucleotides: TGCGCCAGTTCCACGGCATACTCTAACAATGAGCAGTTCTTC.